These T cell receptor beta chains were read from a single sample in a study of cytomegalovirus exposure and HLA in healthy donors. Here immunoSEQ multiplex PCR was the method, and the copy in TCRdb shows in-frame clones only, minus some. Of more than 95,000 clones listed, around 80% are singletons. Specimen: PBMCs. These receptors originate from a man aged 25-45 years in good health and CMV-seropositive. The CDR3 runs from the conserved cysteine through the conserved F or W. D genes are given only for firm matches. Clone size, where shown, is once, few, many, or a class for clones that have expanded.

clone_size: .; v_call: TRBV5-4; j_call: TRBJ2-1; d_call: .; cdr3_nt: TGTGCCAGCAGCACCCCTAGCGATGAGCAGTTCTTC; cdr3_aa: CASSTPSDEQFF
clone_size: .; v_call: TRBV5-1; j_call: TRBJ2-7; d_call: .; cdr3_nt: TGCGCCAGCAGCTCCACAGAACTGGAGCAGTACTTC; cdr3_aa: CASSSTELEQYF
clone_size: .; v_call: TRBV19; j_call: TRBJ1-6; d_call: .; cdr3_nt: TGTGCCAGTAGTATCCCCTCTATCAAGGGGCCCCTCCACTTT; cdr3_aa: CASSIPSIKGPLHF
clone_size: .; v_call: TRBV4-3; j_call: TRBJ2-7; d_call: .; cdr3_nt: TGCGCCAGCAGCCAAGAGGGGGCCAGGGACTACGAGCAGTACTTC; cdr3_aa: CASSQEGARDYEQYF
clone_size: .; v_call: TRBV29-1; j_call: TRBJ2-7; d_call: TRBD1; cdr3_nt: TGCAGCGTCTCGACAGGGTCATACGAGCAGTACTTC; cdr3_aa: CSVSTGSYEQYF
clone_size: .; v_call: TRBV7-6; j_call: TRBJ2-3; d_call: TRBD1; cdr3_nt: TGTGCCAGCAGCTTAGTTCCCGACAGGGGAACGGATACGCAGTATTTT; cdr3_aa: CASSLVPDRGTDTQYF
clone_size: once; v_call: TRBV5-1; j_call: TRBJ1-4; d_call: .; cdr3_nt: TGCGCCAGCAGCCGACTCCGGGGAGGCGAAAAACTGTTTTTT; cdr3_aa: CASSRLRGGEKLFF
clone_size: .; v_call: TRBV4-1; j_call: TRBJ1-3; d_call: .; cdr3_nt: TGCGCCAGCAGCCAAAAAGCCCCATCCGGCTCTGGAAACACCATATATTTT; cdr3_aa: CASSQKAPSGSGNTIYF
clone_size: .; v_call: TRBV11-3; j_call: TRBJ2-5; d_call: .; cdr3_nt: TGTGCCAGCAGCTTAGCTTATCTGACGGGGACCCAGTACTTC; cdr3_aa: CASSLAYLTGTQYF
clone_size: once; v_call: TRBV9; j_call: TRBJ2-7; d_call: .; cdr3_nt: TGTGCCAGCAGCGCAACAGGGAGCTCCTACGAGCAGTACTTC; cdr3_aa: CASSATGSSYEQYF
clone_size: .; v_call: TRBV19; j_call: TRBJ1-2; d_call: .; cdr3_nt: TGTGCCAGTATGACCGGCACAGCTAACTATGGCTACACCTTC; cdr3_aa: CASMTGTANYGYTF
clone_size: .; v_call: TRBV27; j_call: TRBJ2-1; d_call: .; cdr3_nt: TGTGCCAGCAGGATCGGGTGGCCCGGAAATGAGCAGTTCTTC; cdr3_aa: CASRIGWPGNEQFF
clone_size: .; v_call: TRBV27; j_call: TRBJ1-2; d_call: TRBD1; cdr3_nt: TGTGCCAGCAGGTCGACAGGGCTGAGTGGCTACACCTTC; cdr3_aa: CASRSTGLSGYTF
clone_size: once; v_call: TRBV7-2; j_call: TRBJ2-7; d_call: TRBD1; cdr3_nt: TGTGCCAGCAGTTATCTAGGGGGCTCGTACGAGCAGTACTTC; cdr3_aa: CASSYLGGSYEQYF
clone_size: few; v_call: TRBV9; j_call: TRBJ2-5; d_call: .; cdr3_nt: TGTGCCAGCAGCGTAGCAGGGAAGGAGACCCAGTACTTC; cdr3_aa: CASSVAGKETQYF
clone_size: .; v_call: TRBV11-2; j_call: TRBJ1-1; d_call: .; cdr3_nt: TGTGCCAGCAGCATTAGACAGGCTGCTTTCTTT; cdr3_aa: CASSIRQAAFF
clone_size: .; v_call: TRBV7-9; j_call: TRBJ2-7; d_call: TRBD2; cdr3_nt: TGTGCCAGCAGCTTTCCAGCGGGGGCCCTCTACGAGCAGTACTTC; cdr3_aa: CASSFPAGALYEQYF
clone_size: .; v_call: TRBV11-3; j_call: TRBJ2-7; d_call: TRBD1; cdr3_nt: TGTGCCAGCAGCTTGGGGACAGCCGCCTACGAGCAGTACTTC; cdr3_aa: CASSLGTAAYEQYF
clone_size: .; v_call: TRBV5-8; j_call: TRBJ2-1; d_call: .; cdr3_nt: TGTGCCAGCAGCTTGTGGCAGTACAATGAGCAGTTCTTC; cdr3_aa: CASSLWQYNEQFF
clone_size: .; v_call: TRBV29-1; j_call: TRBJ2-3; d_call: TRBD2; cdr3_nt: TGCAGCGGGTTGGGGACTAGCGGGAGAGGGGGCACAGATACGCAGTATTTT; cdr3_aa: CSGLGTSGRGGTDTQYF
clone_size: .; v_call: TRBV2; j_call: TRBJ2-1; d_call: .; cdr3_nt: TGTGCCAGCAGGGAGGTGGGCTCCTACAATGAGCAGTTCTTC; cdr3_aa: CASREVGSYNEQFF
clone_size: once; v_call: TRBV28; j_call: TRBJ1-2; d_call: TRBD1; cdr3_nt: TGTGCCAGCAGCTGGGGACAGTCTCTCTATGGCTACACCTTC; cdr3_aa: CASSWGQSLYGYTF
clone_size: few; v_call: TRBV30; j_call: TRBJ1-1; d_call: .; cdr3_nt: TGTGCCTGGAGTGTATTTCTTCGGGGATCGAACACTGAAGCTTTCTTT; cdr3_aa: CAWSVFLRGSNTEAFF
clone_size: .; v_call: TRBV27; j_call: TRBJ1-5; d_call: .; cdr3_nt: TGTGCCAGCAGTCTTCGTAATAGCAATCAGCCCCAGCATTTT; cdr3_aa: CASSLRNSNQPQHF
clone_size: .; v_call: TRBV4-3; j_call: TRBJ1-6; d_call: .; cdr3_nt: TGCGCCAGCAGCCAAGATATTAAGGCGGGGAATTCACCCCTCCACTTT; cdr3_aa: CASSQDIKAGNSPLHF
clone_size: .; v_call: TRBV9; j_call: TRBJ2-7; d_call: .; cdr3_nt: TGTGCCAGCAGCGTGGGCATAACCCCCGCCTACGAGCAGTACTTC; cdr3_aa: CASSVGITPAYEQYF
clone_size: .; v_call: TRBV28; j_call: TRBJ1-5; d_call: .; cdr3_nt: TGTGCCAGCAGTTTATTCAGGGAGGAGGGTCAGCCCCAGCATTTT; cdr3_aa: CASSLFREEGQPQHF
clone_size: .; v_call: TRBV4-1; j_call: TRBJ2-1; d_call: .; cdr3_nt: TGCGCCAGCAGCTTTCAGGGAAGATCCTACAATGAGCAGTTCTTC; cdr3_aa: CASSFQGRSYNEQFF
clone_size: .; v_call: TRBV2; j_call: TRBJ2-3; d_call: TRBD1; cdr3_nt: TGTGCCAGCGGGGACAGGGGCACAGATACGCAGTATTTT; cdr3_aa: CASGDRGTDTQYF
clone_size: .; v_call: TRBV11-3; j_call: TRBJ2-7; d_call: TRBD2; cdr3_nt: TGTGCCAGCAGCTCCGGGGGGGAGCAGTACTTC; cdr3_aa: CASSSGGEQYF
clone_size: .; v_call: TRBV7-9; j_call: TRBJ2-7; d_call: TRBD2; cdr3_nt: TGTGCCAGCAGCTTAGCTAAGCCTTCAGCGGGGGGCTTTTACGAGCAGTACTTC; cdr3_aa: CASSLAKPSAGGFYEQYF
clone_size: .; v_call: TRBV30; j_call: TRBJ1-1; d_call: .; cdr3_nt: TGTGCCTGGGGCTACAGGGTAGAAGCTTTCTTT; cdr3_aa: CAWGYRVEAFF
clone_size: .; v_call: TRBV30; j_call: TRBJ2-7; d_call: .; cdr3_nt: TGTGCCTGGAGTTCGGGTCACTACGAGCAGTACTTC; cdr3_aa: CAWSSGHYEQYF
clone_size: .; v_call: TRBV9; j_call: TRBJ2-5; d_call: TRBD2; cdr3_nt: TGTGCCAGCAGCGGGTTAGCGGGCAACAGGGAGACCCAGTACTTC; cdr3_aa: CASSGLAGNRETQYF
clone_size: .; v_call: TRBV11-3; j_call: TRBJ1-3; d_call: .; cdr3_nt: TGTGCCAGCAGCTCGCTGACGGGCTCTGGAAACACCATATATTTT; cdr3_aa: CASSSLTGSGNTIYF
clone_size: .; v_call: TRBV5-1; j_call: TRBJ1-2; d_call: .; cdr3_nt: TGCGCCAGCAGCTTGGCTACGGGGGGTGCTAACTATGGCTACACCTTC; cdr3_aa: CASSLATGGANYGYTF
clone_size: .; v_call: TRBV11-3; j_call: TRBJ1-5; d_call: TRBD1; cdr3_nt: TGTGCCAGCAGCTGGGGGACAGGGGGCGAGGAGCCCCAGCATTTT; cdr3_aa: CASSWGTGGEEPQHF
clone_size: medium-sized; v_call: TRBV6-6; j_call: TRBJ1-6; d_call: .; cdr3_nt: TGTGCCAACTCGAAGCAGGGAAATAATTCACCCCTCCACTTT; cdr3_aa: CANSKQGNNSPLHF
clone_size: few; v_call: TRBV7-2; j_call: TRBJ2-7; d_call: .; cdr3_nt: TGTGCCAGCAGCTTCCGACTTACCGAGCAGTACTTC; cdr3_aa: CASSFRLTEQYF
clone_size: .; v_call: TRBV30; j_call: TRBJ2-3; d_call: TRBD2; cdr3_nt: TGTGCCTGGAGTGTATATTCGGGGGGGCGCGGAAGCACAGATACGCAGTATTTT; cdr3_aa: CAWSVYSGGRGSTDTQYF
clone_size: .; v_call: TRBV30; j_call: TRBJ2-7; d_call: .; cdr3_nt: TGTGCCTGGAGTGACCTTAGCGGCTCCTACGAGCAGTACTTC; cdr3_aa: CAWSDLSGSYEQYF
clone_size: once; v_call: TRBV11-1; j_call: TRBJ2-1; d_call: .; cdr3_nt: TGTGCCAGCAGCCGACTACTCGGATCCTACAATGAGCAGTTCTTC; cdr3_aa: CASSRLLGSYNEQFF
clone_size: .; v_call: TRBV4-3; j_call: TRBJ1-2; d_call: .; cdr3_nt: TGCGCCAGCAGCCAAGGCCATGGCCCATCTTATGGCTACACCTTC; cdr3_aa: CASSQGHGPSYGYTF
clone_size: .; v_call: TRBV30; j_call: TRBJ1-1; d_call: .; cdr3_nt: TGTGCCTGGAGTCGGTGGGCGAACACTGAAGCTTTCTTT; cdr3_aa: CAWSRWANTEAFF
clone_size: .; v_call: TRBV6-5; j_call: TRBJ2-3; d_call: .; cdr3_nt: TGTGCCAGCACCCCAGGGGCCGGCACAGATACGCAGTATTTT; cdr3_aa: CASTPGAGTDTQYF
clone_size: .; v_call: TRBV7-9; j_call: TRBJ2-7; d_call: .; cdr3_nt: TGTTCCAGCAGCTTACCAATTAACCGGGAGTACGAGCAGTACTTC; cdr3_aa: CSSSLPINREYEQYF
clone_size: .; v_call: TRBV10-3; j_call: TRBJ1-1; d_call: TRBD1; cdr3_nt: TGTGCCATCAGTGAGAAGAGACAGGGGAGGAACACTGAAGCTTTCTTT; cdr3_aa: CAISEKRQGRNTEAFF
clone_size: .; v_call: TRBV9; j_call: TRBJ2-5; d_call: .; cdr3_nt: TGTGCCAGCAGTTTCTCGGGAGTTGGGGAGACCCAGTACTTC; cdr3_aa: CASSFSGVGETQYF
clone_size: once; v_call: TRBV28; j_call: TRBJ2-1; d_call: .; cdr3_nt: TGTGCCAGCAGGGAGTCCCGTAATGAGCAGTTCTTC; cdr3_aa: CASRESRNEQFF
clone_size: .; v_call: TRBV19; j_call: TRBJ1-2; d_call: .; cdr3_nt: TGTGCCAGTAGTCTGGACAGCTCCTATGGCTACACCTTC; cdr3_aa: CASSLDSSYGYTF